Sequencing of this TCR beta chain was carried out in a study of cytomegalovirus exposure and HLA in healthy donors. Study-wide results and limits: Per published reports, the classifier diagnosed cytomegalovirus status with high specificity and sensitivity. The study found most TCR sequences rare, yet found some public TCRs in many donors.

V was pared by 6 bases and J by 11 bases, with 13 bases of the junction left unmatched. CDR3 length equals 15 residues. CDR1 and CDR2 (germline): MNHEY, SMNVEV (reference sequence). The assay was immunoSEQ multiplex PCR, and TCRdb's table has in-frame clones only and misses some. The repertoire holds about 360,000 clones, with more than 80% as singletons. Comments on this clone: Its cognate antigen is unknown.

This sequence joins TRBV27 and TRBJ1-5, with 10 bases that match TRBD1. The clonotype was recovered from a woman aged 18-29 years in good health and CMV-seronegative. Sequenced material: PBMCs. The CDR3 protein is CASRRQGAGNQAQHF. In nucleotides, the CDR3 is TGTGCCAGCAGGAGACAGGGGGCGGGTAATCAAGCCCAGCATTTT.